The sequence of this T cell receptor (beta chain) was determined in a study of T cell responses to AZD1222 COVID-19 vaccine. General observations from the study: Dominant CD4 TCR responses targeted spike regions 160-218 and 743-854.

Details on this clone: What it recognizes is unknown.

The V and J ends lost 6 bases and 0 bases respectively, with 17 bases between them. The CDR3 runs 16 residues. The germline V gene has CDR1 MNHEY and CDR2 SMNVEV (reference sequence). Generated by immunoSEQ multiplex PCR, the TCRdb table keeps only in-frame clones and is missing some. In the table there are about 150,000 clones, more than 85% of which are singletons. The sample consisted of peripheral blood, taken on day 0 of AZD1222 vaccination. The sequence came from an adult in good health. The chain couples TRBV27 to TRBJ1-2; unclear D gene. CDR3: CASSQIYGGANYGYTF. CDR3 DNA sequence: TGTGCCAGCAGCCAAATTTACGGAGGAGCTAACTATGGCTACACCTTC.